This T cell receptor (beta chain) was identified in a study of T-cell memory formation after mild COVID-19 (dated by TCRdb to the early 2020s). In the study overall: Most TCR sequence clusters were specific to one of the two donors. In a couple of donors, T-cell clones that expanded and contracted after mild COVID-19 were tracked by sequencing TCRalpha and TCRbeta repertoires over time. The cohort was made up of two young adult volunteers, one female and one male, who were previously healthy.

Concerning this clonotype: The antigen it recognizes is unknown. No base quality values were provided; no much bigger clone lies one nucleotide off.

Results and caveats for the whole study, not just this receptor: Some responding clones were detected in pre-infection memory, which suggested that pre-existing cross-reactive memory T cells had joined the SARS-CoV-2 response. SARS-CoV-2 specificity was not confirmed for the second-wave clones peaking on day 37. Only two mild cases were covered by the study, and larger cohorts that include severe cases with pre-infection samples were considered necessary. Contracting CD4+ clones were located mainly in the CM and EM memory subsets, whereas CD8+ clones were found to be enriched in EMRA. Balanced CD4/CD8 phenotypes were observed for clones contracting from day 15 to 85, whereas a bias towards CD4+ was observed for a second wave of clones expanding from day 15 to 37.

Including cysteine and phenylalanine, the CDR3 has 12 amino acids. The only DNA kept is the CDR3, 36 bases in frame from the first base. The germline V gene (reference sequence) gives CDR1 as LGHDT and CDR2 as YNNKEL. V is clipped by 2 bases and J by 3 bases, and the sequence between their germline boundaries is 5 bases long. PBMCs were isolated by Ficoll-Paque density gradient centrifugation. The sequencer was an Illumina NovaSeq 6000. Using 5'RACE with constant-segment primers, TCRalpha and TCRbeta cDNA libraries were constructed, with sample barcodes and unique molecular identifiers added in the process. Trizol reagent was used to extract RNA from every sample. Library amplification was performed in two PCR steps, and a second sample barcode and Illumina TruSeq adapters were introduced in the second step. Libraries were sequenced on an Illumina NovaSeq with 2 x 150 bp paired-end reads. As for the original processing: The reads were demultiplexed and collapsed into UMI-guided consensus sequences using migec v1.2.7. With mixcr v2.1.11, UMI consensuses were aligned to TRA and TRB V and J templates and assembled into clonotypes. Clonotypes were classified as expanded or contracted when called significant by both edgeR and NoisET, with noise models trained on biological replicates. For edgeR calls, the thresholds were a false discovery rate-adjusted p below 0.01 and a log2 fold-change of 1. As an exploratory analysis of dynamics, max-normalized trajectories of the 1000 most abundant clonotypes were examined by PCA with hierarchical clustering. Separately sequenced CD4+ and CD8+ repertoires were used to assign the CD4 or CD8 phenotype of responding clones. The public reads were reanalyzed by TCRdb: fastp trimming at Q25, MiXCR alignment, in-frame beta chains only. Identical CDR3 protein sequences are pooled into one entry, listed with their most common genes and DNA. The V and J calls here are based on TCRdb, not the publication. The sample data list 150,000 or so distinct CDR3 sequences, and roughly 30% of these were observed just once. Around 11% of the sample goes to the ten largest clones.

This clonotype originated in an adult woman who had mild COVID-19 (a few samples of this study predate the infection). The sample titles of this study are shuffled in the database, so cell type and time point are left out; the donor was told from shared clones. The specimen was PBMCs or a T cell subset sorted from them (not recorded which). The chain couples TRBV3-1 to TRBJ2-7; the D gene identity is not certain. The CDR3: CASSQSLYEQYF. The DNA sequence is given as TGTGCCAGCAGCCAATCGCTCTACGAGCAGTACTTC.